This T cell receptor beta chain came from a study of blood T cell repertoires in COVID-19. Some clones are missing from TCRdb's copy, which holds only in-frame ones; the method was immunoSEQ multiplex PCR. Among a few hundred thousand clones listed, around nine tenths were seen once. CDR1 and CDR2 (germline): SGHNT, YYREEE (reference sequence). The CDR3 contains 18 residues. The V segment lost 0 bases and the J segment 5 bases; nucleotides outside the gene matches: 14. Sequencing was done on a sample of peripheral blood. The receptor comes from a woman aged 18-30 years who had recovered from COVID-19. This chain connects TRBV5-4 to TRBJ2-5, with TRBD2 matching 9 bases. The chain's CDR3 is CASSLGGLAGDVEETQYF. CDR3 nucleotide sequence: TGTGCCAGCAGCTTGGGAGGCTTAGCGGGAGATGTAGAGGAGACCCAGTACTTC.